This TCR beta chain was captured in a study of T cell repertoires in cytomegalovirus infection. General observations from the study: It was HLA-C-restricted CMV-specific TCR beta clonotypes that dominated the response ex vivo.

CDR1 and CDR2 from the germline V gene are LNHDA and SQIVND (reference sequence). V was trimmed by 4 bases and J by 1 base, leaving 7 bases between them. CDR3 length equals 13 residues. MiXCR was run by TCRdb on the reads, yielding one entry per CDR3 protein. The table includes some 71,000 distinct CDR3 sequences, around 27% detected once. This clonotype was detected ten times or more. Its target is not known. The material sequenced was CD8+ T cells from cultured PBMCs, taken from culture after CMV antigen stimulation. This clonotype was obtained from a human donor in good health (CMV status not recorded). Some clones in this sample may be carry-over from other donors' samples. The chain recombines TRBV19 with TRBJ1-1; unclear D gene. The CDR3 DNA reads as TGTGCCAGTAGTAAAGGGAGGAACACTGAAGCTTTCTTT. This translates into CASSKGRNTEAFF.